This T cell receptor beta chain was recorded in a study of cytomegalovirus exposure and HLA in healthy donors. About the study: A later analysis reported the same platform for the 100 to 150 validation repertoires and the approximately 670 first-cohort repertoires. The study's findings and limits: Researchers reported that a few CMV-associated chains were confirmed in vitro as CMV antigen-specific. The study designated around 150 TCR beta chains cytomegalovirus-associated. Per published reports, the classifier diagnosed cytomegalovirus status with high specificity and sensitivity.

This table comes from immunoSEQ multiplex PCR, and its TCRdb copy is limited to in-frame clones, with some not included. The table has hundreds of thousands of clones, 75% to 90% seen once. V was cut by 5 bases and J by 0 bases, with 13 bases left in between. The V gene's germline CDR1 is SEHNR and CDR2 FQNEAQ (reference sequence). This CDR3 is built from 16 residues. About this clone itself: Its antigen is not identified.

The chain uses TRBV7-9 and TRBJ2-2, with D maybe TRBD2 (5 bases). Sequenced sample: PBMCs. This clonotype originated in a young woman in good health and CMV-seronegative. The DNA for the CDR3 is TGTGCCAGCAGCGCAAGGGCTAGCCCGAACACCGGGGAGCTGTTTTTT. It translates to CASSARASPNTGELFF.